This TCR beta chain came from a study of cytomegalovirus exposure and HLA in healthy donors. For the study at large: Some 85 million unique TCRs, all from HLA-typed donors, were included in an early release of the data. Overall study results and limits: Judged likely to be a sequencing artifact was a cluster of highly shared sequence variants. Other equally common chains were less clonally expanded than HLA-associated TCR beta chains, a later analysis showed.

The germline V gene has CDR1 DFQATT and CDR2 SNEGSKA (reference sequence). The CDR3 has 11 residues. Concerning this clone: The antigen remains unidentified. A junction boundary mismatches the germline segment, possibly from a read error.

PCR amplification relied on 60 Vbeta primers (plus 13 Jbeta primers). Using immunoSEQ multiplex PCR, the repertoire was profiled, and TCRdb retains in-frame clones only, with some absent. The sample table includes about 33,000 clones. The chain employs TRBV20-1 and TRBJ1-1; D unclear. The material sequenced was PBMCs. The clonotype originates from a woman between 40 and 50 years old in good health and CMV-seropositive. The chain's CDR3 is CSASVGTEDFF. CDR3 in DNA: TGCAGTGCTAGTGTCGGTACTGAAGATTTCTTT.